This T cell receptor beta chain was found in a study of T-cell memory formation after mild COVID-19. Regarding this clonotype: What it binds is unknown.

Points from the study as a whole: Cross-reactive memory seemingly joined, as some responding clones were found in pre-infection memory. Clones shrinking between day 15 and 85 showed a balanced CD4/CD8 split, and those that grew later tilted toward CD4+.

Germline V CDR1 and CDR2: MDHEN, SYDVKM. CDR3 size: 18 residues. Trimming removed 2 bases from V and 1 base from J; junction bases left unmatched: 7. Constant-segment primers and 5'RACE yielded cDNA libraries for TCR alpha and TCR beta, each carrying sample barcodes and UMIs. MiXCR was run by TCRdb on the 5' RACE reads, yielding one entry per CDR3 protein. The table has about 200,000 distinct CDR3 sequences, 7.5% to 10% seen once. The chain links TRBV28 to TRBJ2-2; 10 bases map to TRBD1. The origin of this receptor is a man aged 18 to 35 who had mild COVID-19 (a few samples of this study predate the infection). Cell type and time point are not known. Material for sequencing was PBMCs or a T cell subset sorted from them (not recorded which). In DNA form, the CDR3 reads TGTGCCAGCAGTTTACCCGACAGGGGGCGAGAGAACACCGGGGAGCTGTTTTTT. Residues: CASSLPDRGRENTGELFF.